The 26 T cell receptor beta chains listed next were all sequenced from one sample in a study of shared clonotypes between healthy human individuals. Sequenced by immunoSEQ multiplex PCR; TCRdb stores in-frame clones only, minus some. The table has a few million clones, approximately 90% seen once; the top ten hold over 0.12%. Sequences were obtained from naive CD4+ T cells sorted from blood. The subset here: CD45RA+ positively selected. These receptor sequences come from a young man in good health.

The chain recombines TRBV30 with TRBJ2-7, with D unclear. CDR1 is GTSNPN and CDR2 is SVGIG in the germline V gene (reference sequence). V was clipped by 3 bases and J by 0 bases, with 15 bases between them. This CDR3 has 15 residues. The CDR3 bases are TGTGCCTGGAGCCCTGGGAACCACCTCTCCTACGAGCAGTACTTC. It specifies CAWSPGNHLSYEQYF.

The chain has TRBV2 and TRBJ1-3; D remains unclear. This CDR3 has 16 amino acids. Germline V gene data show CDR1 as SNHLY and CDR2 as FYNNEI. Trimming left V 2 bases short and J 0 bases short, with 11 bases between. CDR3 region: CASSESTPVSGNTIYF. The CDR3 DNA sequence: TGTGCCAGCAGTGAATCAACGCCGGTCTCTGGAAACACCATATATTTT.

For this clone: Additional DNA sequences in this sample encode the identical CDR3. This rearrangement joins TRBV15 to TRBJ2-2; the D is unclear. V dropped 0 bases and J dropped 5 bases, with 4 bases sitting between them. CDR3 length: 13 residues. Germline CDR1 and CDR2: LNHNV and YYDKDF (reference sequence). The DNA of the CDR3 is TGTGCCACCAGCAGAGATGGGACCGGGGAGCTGTTTTTT. Its translation: CATSRDGTGELFF.

The chain recombines TRBV6-1 with TRBJ1-1; TRBD1 agrees at 7 bases. Trimming removed 2 bases from V and 5 bases from J; junction bases left unmatched: 5. Germline lookup yields CDR1 MNHNS and CDR2 SASEGT. CDR3 length: 14 residues. The CDR3 region is CASSELGQVTEAFF. The CDR3 DNA is TGTGCCAGCAGTGAACTCGGACAGGTTACTGAAGCTTTCTTT.

The rearrangement links TRBV6-4 to TRBJ1-4, with 10 bases fitting TRBD1. J lost 8 bases, V lost 5 bases, and 8 bases had no gene match. Germline V gene sequence: CDR1 MRHNA, CDR2 SNTAGT. The CDR3 is 15 amino acids. In DNA form, the CDR3 reads TGTGCCAGCAGTCTGCGGGACAGGGGCGGGGAAAAACTGTTTTTT. Residues: CASSLRDRGGEKLFF.

The rearrangement links TRBV28 to TRBJ1-6; possibly TRBD1 for D (5 bases). This CDR3 spans 15 amino acids. V lost 5 bases to trimming and J lost 12 bases, with 20 bases between them. The V gene's germline CDR1 is MDHEN and CDR2 SYDVKM. CDR3 region: CASSQPGRGGLPLHF. CDR3 DNA sequence: TGTGCCAGCAGTCAGCCGGGACGGGGAGGGTTACCCCTCCACTTT.

In its sample, this clone was seen a few times. The chain is built from TRBV2 and TRBJ1-1, with a weak D call TRBD1 (5 bases). Germline CDR1 SNHLY, CDR2 FYNNEI. CDR3 size: 11 residues. The CDR3 bases are TGTACCGTTACAGGGAACACTGAAGCTTTCTTT. Translation gives CTVTGNTEAFF.

The V gene is TRBV4-1, the J gene TRBJ2-1, with TRBD1 matching over 12 bases. The length of the CDR3 is 13 residues. The germline gives CDR1 MGHRA, CDR2 YSYEKL. Trimming at V came to 1 base and at J to 13 bases, leaving 2 bases not matched to a gene. CDR3 residues: CASSQGDRGRQFF. As DNA, the CDR3 is TGCGCCAGCAGCCAAGGGGACAGGGGGCGTCAGTTCTTC.

V usage is TRBV2 and J usage is TRBJ2-7, with TRBD2 matching over 10 bases. V lost 8 bases to trimming and J lost 4 bases; unmatched junction nucleotides: 8. CDR3 length: 14 residues. From germline, CDR1 is SNHLY and CDR2 FYNNEI. The CDR3 sequence: CASRLAGGSYEQYF. In nucleotides, the CDR3 is TGTGCCAGCCGTTTAGCGGGGGGTTCGTACGAGCAGTACTTC.

There are a few counts of this clone. The V gene is TRBV7-2, the J gene TRBJ1-1; possibly TRBD1 for D (6 bases). This CDR3 spans 14 amino acids. V was pared by 2 bases and J by 4 bases, with 11 bases between. Germline CDR1 reads SGHTA; CDR2 reads FQGNSA. CDR3 loop: CASSLRLGATEAFF. CDR3 DNA: TGTGCCAGCAGCTTACGCCTGGGGGCCACTGAAGCTTTCTTT.

Of note for this clone: The same CDR3 also results from other DNA sequences found in this sample. V usage is TRBV19 and J usage is TRBJ2-3; unclear D gene. The CDR3 length is 13 residues. Germline-derived CDR1 and CDR2 are LNHDA and SQIVND (reference sequence). Trimming took 1 base from V and 6 from J, leaving 8 bases between them. CDR3 coding DNA: TGTGCCAGTAGTATAGGAGGTCAGGATACGCAGTATTTT. This sequence encodes CASSIGGQDTQYF.

This clone occurred a few times. One end of the junction fails to match germline, which may point to a read error. J is TRBJ1-2 and V is TRBV5-4, with 7 bases fitting TRBD1. This CDR3 has 14 residues. Germline-derived CDR1 and CDR2 are SGHNT and YYREEE (reference sequence). CDR3 sequence: CASSLSKGAGQPAF. The DNA of the CDR3 is TGTGCCAGCAGCTTGAGTAAGGGGGCAGGGCAGCCAGCCTTC.

The chain recombines TRBV2 with TRBJ1-3, with no clear D. The CDR3 loop spans 14 amino acids. V lost 4 bases, J lost 2 bases, and 9 bases lay in between. Germline-derived CDR1 and CDR2 are SNHLY and FYNNEI. The CDR3 nucleotides read TGTGCCAGCAGTGGCCTGGACCCTGGAAACACCATATATTTT. It encodes CASSGLDPGNTIYF.

This clone showed up just once. The V call is TRBV2, the J call TRBJ2-6; D is ambiguous. This CDR3 has 14 amino acids. Germline V gene sequence: CDR1 SNHLY, CDR2 FYNNEI. Trimming took 4 bases from V and 0 from J, leaving 4 bases between them. CDR3 protein: CASSADSGANVLTF. Here the CDR3 DNA reads TGTGCCAGCAGTGCTGACTCTGGGGCCAACGTCCTGACTTTC.

CDR3 amino acids: CASSLGVSGLREQFF. CDR3 coding DNA: TGCGCCAGCAGCTTGGGGGTCTCCGGGCTCAGGGAGCAGTTCTTC. V gene TRBV5-1 combines with J gene TRBJ2-1; D remains ambiguous. The CDR3 covers 15 residues. Trimming took 0 bases from V and 10 from J, leaving 17 bases between them. In germline, CDR1 is SGHRS, CDR2 YFSETQ. Full variable domain (rest looked up from reference TRBV5-1 and TRBJ2-1): KAGVTQTPRYLIKTRGQQVTLSCSPISGHRSVSWYQQTPGQGLQFLFEYFSETQRNKGNFPGRFSGRQFSNSRSEMNVSTLELGDSALYLCASSLGVSGLREQFFGPGTRLTVL.

The rearrangement links TRBV6-1 to TRBJ1-3; the D gene is possibly TRBD1 (5 bases). Germline V gene data show CDR1 as MNHNS and CDR2 as SASEGT. The CDR3 is 14 residues long. Trimming shortened V by 9 bases and J by 0 bases, and 12 bases separated the two germline ends. The CDR3 here is CASSRGGSGNTIYF. The DNA for the CDR3 is TGTGCCAGTAGCCGTGGGGGCTCTGGAAACACCATATATTTT.

J is TRBJ2-7 and V is TRBV5-1; no reliable D call. The CDR3 length is 15 residues. Trimming removed 0 bases from V and 2 bases from J, with 12 bases in between. From germline, CDR1 is SGHRS and CDR2 YFSETQ. The CDR3 here is CASSLDGDSTYEQYF. The CDR3 DNA follows: TGCGCCAGCAGCTTGGATGGGGATTCTACCTACGAGCAGTACTTC.

The genes are TRBV27 and TRBJ2-7; 14 bases match TRBD2. The germline V gene encodes CDR1 MNHEY and CDR2 SMNVEV (reference sequence). After removal of 10 bases from V and 3 bases from J, the junction contained 2 bases not matched to a gene. CDR3 length: 13 residues. CDR3 residues: CAIGLAGGYEQYF. CDR3 DNA: TGTGCCATCGGACTAGCGGGGGGCTACGAGCAGTACTTC.

The CDR3 protein is CASSGVKGNTEAFF. CDR3 coding DNA: TGTGCCAGCAGTGGAGTGAAGGGGAACACTGAAGCTTTCTTT. V gene TRBV2 combines with J gene TRBJ1-1; D not certain. The V end was cut by 4 bases, the J end by 1 base, with 10 bases between. The CDR3 has 14 amino acids. Germline CDR1 and CDR2: SNHLY and FYNNEI.

The chain links TRBV28 to TRBJ2-5; D unclear. The germline gives CDR1 MDHEN, CDR2 SYDVKM. This CDR3 has 10 residues. V lost 7 bases, J lost 4 bases, and 4 bases lay in between. The chain's CDR3 is CASMGETQYF. CDR3 sequence (DNA): TGTGCCAGCATGGGAGAGACCCAGTACTTC.

V gene TRBV29-1 combines with J gene TRBJ2-7; D uncertain. Germline lookup yields CDR1 SQVTM and CDR2 ANQGSEA. V lost 4 bases and J lost 3, with 22 bases in between. The CDR3 spans 16 residues. CDR3: CSVARAEGNSYYEQYF. CDR3 nucleotide sequence: TGCAGCGTTGCGCGCGCGGAAGGAAATTCATACTACGAGCAGTACTTC.

The V call is TRBV7-2, the J call TRBJ1-6; 7 bases are shared with TRBD1. CDR1 is SGHTA, CDR2 FQGNSA, per germline. J was trimmed by 9 bases and V by 0 bases; bases with no gene match: 8. This CDR3 is 16 amino acids long. The CDR3 spells CASSLASVTGRSPLHF. DNA of the CDR3: TGTGCCAGCAGCTTAGCGTCAGTGACAGGGCGTTCACCCCTCCACTTT.

The V and J genes are TRBV2 and TRBJ1-1; 7 nucleotides agree with TRBD1. The CDR3 length is 13 residues. V was pared by 1 base and J by 6 bases, with 2 bases of the junction left unmatched. In germline, CDR1 is SNHLY, CDR2 FYNNEI. The CDR3, as DNA: TGTGCCAGCAGTGAAGAGGGGGCGGCTGAAGCTTTCTTT. Translation: CASSEEGAAEAFF. Together with reference TRBV2 and TRBJ1-1, the CDR3 gives the full variable domain: EPEVTQTPSHQVTQMGQEVILRCVPISNHLYFYWYRQILGQKVEFLVSFYNNEISEKSEIFDDQFSVERPDGSNFTLKIRSTKLEDSAMYFCASSEEGAAEAFFGQGTRLTVV.

A single count supports this clone. This chain connects TRBV11-2 to TRBJ2-2; 9 bases line up with TRBD1. Trimming at V came to 5 bases and at J to 6 bases, leaving 13 bases not matched to a gene. Per germline, CDR1 SGHAT and CDR2 FQNNGV. CDR3 length equals 17 residues. CDR3 nucleotides: TGTGCCAGCAGCCCCGTCCCGCGGACAGGGGTCCCCGGGGAGCTGTTTTTT. This translates into CASSPVPRTGVPGELFF.

The chain combines TRBV5-1 with TRBJ1-1, with unresolved D. The V gene's germline CDR1 is SGHRS and CDR2 YFSETQ. Trimming removed 4 bases at V and 11 bases at J, with 12 bases between. The CDR3 consists of 11 residues. The CDR3 loop reads CASSTEGEAFF. DNA of the CDR3: TGCGCCAGCAGCACCGAGGGTGAGGCTTTCTTT.

This chain connects TRBV2 to TRBJ2-2; D is unclear. This CDR3 contains 15 residues. Between the trimmed V and J ends, which lost 6 bases and 6 bases, there was a span of 17 bases. The germline V gene encodes CDR1 SNHLY and CDR2 FYNNEI. The CDR3 region has the DNA TGTGCCAGCAGCTCATTCGGACGGGCCCCCGGGGAGCTGTTTTTT. It translates to CASSSFGRAPGELFF.